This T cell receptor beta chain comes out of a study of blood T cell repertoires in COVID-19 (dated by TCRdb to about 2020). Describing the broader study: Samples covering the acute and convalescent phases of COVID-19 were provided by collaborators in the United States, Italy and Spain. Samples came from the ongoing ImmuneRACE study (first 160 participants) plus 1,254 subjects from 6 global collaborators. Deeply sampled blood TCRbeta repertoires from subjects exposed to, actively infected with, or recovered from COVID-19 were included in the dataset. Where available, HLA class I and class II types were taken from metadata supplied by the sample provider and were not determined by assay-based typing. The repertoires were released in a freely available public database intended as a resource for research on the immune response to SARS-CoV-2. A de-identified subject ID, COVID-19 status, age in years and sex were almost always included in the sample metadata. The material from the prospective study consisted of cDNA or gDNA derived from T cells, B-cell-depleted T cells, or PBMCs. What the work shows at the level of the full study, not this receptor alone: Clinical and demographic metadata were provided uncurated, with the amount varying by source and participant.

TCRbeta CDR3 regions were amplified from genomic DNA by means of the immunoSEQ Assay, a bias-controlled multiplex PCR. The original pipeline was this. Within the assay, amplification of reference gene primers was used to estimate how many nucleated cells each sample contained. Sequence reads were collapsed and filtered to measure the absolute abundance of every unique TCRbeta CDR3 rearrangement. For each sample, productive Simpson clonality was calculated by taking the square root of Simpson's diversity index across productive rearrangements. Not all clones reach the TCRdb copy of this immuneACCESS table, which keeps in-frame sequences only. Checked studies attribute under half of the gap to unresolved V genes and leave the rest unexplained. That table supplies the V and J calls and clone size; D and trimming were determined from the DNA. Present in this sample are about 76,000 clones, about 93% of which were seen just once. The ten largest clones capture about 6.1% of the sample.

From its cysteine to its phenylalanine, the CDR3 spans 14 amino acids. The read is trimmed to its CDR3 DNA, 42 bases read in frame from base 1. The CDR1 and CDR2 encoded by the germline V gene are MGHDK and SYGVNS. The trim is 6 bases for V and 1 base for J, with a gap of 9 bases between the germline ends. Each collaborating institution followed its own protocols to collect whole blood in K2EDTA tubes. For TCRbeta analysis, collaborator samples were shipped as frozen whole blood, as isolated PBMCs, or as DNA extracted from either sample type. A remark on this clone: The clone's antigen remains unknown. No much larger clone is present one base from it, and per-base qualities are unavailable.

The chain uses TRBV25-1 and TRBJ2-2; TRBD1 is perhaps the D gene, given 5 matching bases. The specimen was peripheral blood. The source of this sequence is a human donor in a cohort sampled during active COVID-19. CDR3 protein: CASRKQGNTGELFF. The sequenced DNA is TGTGCCAGCAGAAAGCAGGGGAACACCGGGGAGCTGTTTTTT.